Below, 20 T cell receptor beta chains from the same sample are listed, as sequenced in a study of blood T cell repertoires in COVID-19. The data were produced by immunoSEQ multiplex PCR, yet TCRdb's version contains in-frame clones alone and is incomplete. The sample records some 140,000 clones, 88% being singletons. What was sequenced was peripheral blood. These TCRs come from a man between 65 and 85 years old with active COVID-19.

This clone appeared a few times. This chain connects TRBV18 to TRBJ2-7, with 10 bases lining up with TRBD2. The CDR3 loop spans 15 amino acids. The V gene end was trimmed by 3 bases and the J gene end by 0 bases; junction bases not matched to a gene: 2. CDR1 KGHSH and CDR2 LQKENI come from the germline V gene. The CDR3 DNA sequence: TGTGCCAGCTCACCGGGACTAGCGAACTCCTACGAGCAGTACTTC. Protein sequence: CASSPGLANSYEQYF.

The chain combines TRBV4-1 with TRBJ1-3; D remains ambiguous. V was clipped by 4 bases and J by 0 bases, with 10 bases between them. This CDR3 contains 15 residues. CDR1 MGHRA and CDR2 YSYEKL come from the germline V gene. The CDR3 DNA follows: TGCGCCAGCAGCCCCTCCCCCCGCTCTGGAAACACCATATATTTT. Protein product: CASSPSPRSGNTIYF.

CDR3 loop: CASSYLMNTEAFF. The CDR3 coding sequence is TGTGCCAGCAGTTACCTTATGAACACTGAAGCTTTCTTT. This chain connects TRBV6-5 to TRBJ1-1; no clear D gene. The CDR3 runs to 13 residues. Germline values: CDR1 MNHEY, CDR2 SVGAGI. V lost 2 bases, J lost 0 bases, and 4 bases lay in between.

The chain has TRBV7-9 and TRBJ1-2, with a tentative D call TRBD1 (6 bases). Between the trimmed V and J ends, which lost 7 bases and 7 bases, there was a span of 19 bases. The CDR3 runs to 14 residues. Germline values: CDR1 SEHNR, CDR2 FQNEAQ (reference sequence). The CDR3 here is CASTRGGALPGYTF. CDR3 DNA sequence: TGTGCCAGCACCAGGGGAGGGGCACTCCCTGGCTACACCTTC. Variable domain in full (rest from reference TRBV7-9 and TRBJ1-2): DTGVSQNPRHKITKRGQNVTFRCDPISEHNRLYWYRQTLGQGPEFLTYFQNEAQLEKSRLLSDRFSAERPKGSFSTLEIQRTEQGDSAMYLCASTRGGALPGYTFGSGTRLTVV.

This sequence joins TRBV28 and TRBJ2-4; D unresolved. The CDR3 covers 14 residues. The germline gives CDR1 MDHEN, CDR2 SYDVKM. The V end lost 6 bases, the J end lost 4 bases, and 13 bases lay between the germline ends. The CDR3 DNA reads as TGTGCCAGCAGGCGCTGGCAGAGGAAAAACATTCAGTACTTC. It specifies CASRRWQRKNIQYF.

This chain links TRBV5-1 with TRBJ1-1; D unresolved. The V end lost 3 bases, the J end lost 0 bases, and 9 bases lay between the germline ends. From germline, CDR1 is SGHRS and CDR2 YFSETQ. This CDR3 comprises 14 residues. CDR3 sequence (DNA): TGCGCCAGCAGCTCTGGGCCGCTGAACACTGAAGCTTTCTTT. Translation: CASSSGPLNTEAFF.

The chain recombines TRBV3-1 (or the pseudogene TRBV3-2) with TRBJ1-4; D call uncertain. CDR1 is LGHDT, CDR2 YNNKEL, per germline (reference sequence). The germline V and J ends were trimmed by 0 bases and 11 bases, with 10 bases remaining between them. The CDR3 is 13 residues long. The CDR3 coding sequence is TGTGCCAGCAGCCAAGATAATCCCCCGAAACTGTTTTTT. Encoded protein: CASSQDNPPKLFF.

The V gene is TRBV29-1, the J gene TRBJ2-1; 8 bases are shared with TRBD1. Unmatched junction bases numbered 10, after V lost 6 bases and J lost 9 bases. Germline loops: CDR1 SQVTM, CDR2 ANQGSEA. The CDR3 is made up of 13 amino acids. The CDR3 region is CSVRDRGRGEQFF. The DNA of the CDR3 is TGCAGCGTACGAGACAGGGGAAGGGGTGAGCAGTTCTTC.

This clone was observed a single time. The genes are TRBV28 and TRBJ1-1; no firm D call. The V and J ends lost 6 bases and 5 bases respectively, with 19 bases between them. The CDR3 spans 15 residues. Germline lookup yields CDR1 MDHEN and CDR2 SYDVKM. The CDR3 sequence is CASSLPPGFMTEAFF. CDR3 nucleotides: TGTGCCAGCAGCCTTCCACCGGGGTTTATGACTGAAGCTTTCTTT.

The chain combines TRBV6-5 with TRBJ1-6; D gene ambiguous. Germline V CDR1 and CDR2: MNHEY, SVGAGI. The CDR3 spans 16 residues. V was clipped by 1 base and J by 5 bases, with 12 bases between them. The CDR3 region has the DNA TGTGCCAGCAGTTACTTCCACCCGCGGAATAATTCACCCCTCCACTTT. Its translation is CASSYFHPRNNSPLHF.

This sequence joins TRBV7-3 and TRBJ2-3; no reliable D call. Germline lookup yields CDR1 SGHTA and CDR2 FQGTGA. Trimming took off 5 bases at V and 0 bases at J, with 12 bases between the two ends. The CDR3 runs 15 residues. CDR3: CASSPWASSTDTQYF. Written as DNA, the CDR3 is TGTGCCAGCAGCCCGTGGGCCTCTAGCACAGATACGCAGTATTTT.

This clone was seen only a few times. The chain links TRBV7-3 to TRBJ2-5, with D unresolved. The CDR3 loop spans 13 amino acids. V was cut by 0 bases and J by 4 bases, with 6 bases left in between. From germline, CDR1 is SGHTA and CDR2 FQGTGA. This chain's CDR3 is CASSLTNGETQYF. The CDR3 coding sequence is TGTGCCAGCAGCTTAACGAACGGAGAGACCCAGTACTTC.

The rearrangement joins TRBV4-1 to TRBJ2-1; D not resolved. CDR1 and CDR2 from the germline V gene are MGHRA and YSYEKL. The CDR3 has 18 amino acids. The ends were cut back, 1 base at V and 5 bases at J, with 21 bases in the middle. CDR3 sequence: CASSQGVLGRRINNEQFF. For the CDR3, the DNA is TGCGCCAGCAGCCAAGGGGTTTTGGGCAGACGAATAAACAATGAGCAGTTCTTC.

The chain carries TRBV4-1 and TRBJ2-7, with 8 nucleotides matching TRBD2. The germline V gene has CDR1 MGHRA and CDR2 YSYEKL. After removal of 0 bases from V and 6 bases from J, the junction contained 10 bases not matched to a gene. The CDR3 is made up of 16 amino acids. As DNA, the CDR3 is TGCGCCAGCAGCCAAGAGGGAAGCGGGAGAAGAGGCGAGCAGTACTTC. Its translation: CASSQEGSGRRGEQYF.

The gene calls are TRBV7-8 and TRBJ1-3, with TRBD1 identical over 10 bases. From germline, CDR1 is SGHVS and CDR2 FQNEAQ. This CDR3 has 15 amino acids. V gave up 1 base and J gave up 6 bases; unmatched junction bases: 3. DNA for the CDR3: TGTGCCAGCAGCTTAGGGGACAGGGGAACAAACACCATATATTTT. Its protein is CASSLGDRGTNTIYF.

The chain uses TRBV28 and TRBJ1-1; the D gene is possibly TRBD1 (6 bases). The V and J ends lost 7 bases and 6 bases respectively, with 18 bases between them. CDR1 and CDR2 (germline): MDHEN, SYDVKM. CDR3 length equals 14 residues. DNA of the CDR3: TGTGCCAGCACCGCAGTACAGGGAAACCCTGAAGCTTTCTTT. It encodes CASTAVQGNPEAFF.

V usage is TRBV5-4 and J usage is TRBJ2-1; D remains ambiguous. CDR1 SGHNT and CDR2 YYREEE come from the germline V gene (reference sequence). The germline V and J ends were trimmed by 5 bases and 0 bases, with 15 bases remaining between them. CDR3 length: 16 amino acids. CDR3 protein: CASSRLQFSSYNEQFF. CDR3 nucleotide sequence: TGTGCCAGCAGTCGACTCCAATTTAGCTCCTACAATGAGCAGTTCTTC.

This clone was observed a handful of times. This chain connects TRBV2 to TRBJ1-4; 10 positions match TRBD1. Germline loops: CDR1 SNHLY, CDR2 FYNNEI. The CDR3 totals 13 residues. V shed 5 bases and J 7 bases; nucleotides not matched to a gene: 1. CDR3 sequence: CASSRDRGEKLFF. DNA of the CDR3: TGTGCCAGCAGTCGGGACAGGGGTGAAAAACTGTTTTTT.

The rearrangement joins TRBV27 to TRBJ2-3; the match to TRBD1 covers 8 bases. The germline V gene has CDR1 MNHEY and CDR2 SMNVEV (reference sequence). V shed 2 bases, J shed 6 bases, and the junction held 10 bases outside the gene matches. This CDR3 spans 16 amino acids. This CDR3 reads CASSLRTRTGTDTQYF. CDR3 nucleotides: TGTGCCAGCAGTTTAAGGACCCGGACAGGGACTGATACGCAGTATTTT.

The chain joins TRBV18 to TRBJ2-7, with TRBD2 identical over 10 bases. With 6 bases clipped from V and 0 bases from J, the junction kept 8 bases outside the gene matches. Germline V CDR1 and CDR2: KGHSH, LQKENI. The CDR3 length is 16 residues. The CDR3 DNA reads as TGTGCCAGCTCCTTATATCTAGCGGGGGCCTCCTACGAGCAGTACTTC. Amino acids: CASSLYLAGASYEQYF.